The clone carrying this TCR beta chain was seen once. The antigen remains unidentified. Profiling that covered TCR beta VDJ and CDR3 relied on genomic DNA as its template. MiXCR was run by TCRdb on the reads, yielding one entry per CDR3 protein. The sample yields under 150,000 distinct CDR3 sequences, around two fifths seen once. These data come from a study of CD8+CD57+ T cells in acquired aplastic anemia. Germline V lookup: CDR1 SQVTM, CDR2 ANQGSEA. With V trimmed by 3 bases and J by 0 bases, 9 bases remained unmatched. This CDR3 is 18 amino acids long. Findings and limits, study-wide: Patients were compared with controls for CD8+ Simpson's diversity, and no significant difference emerged.

The sequencing input was sorted CD4+, CD8+, or CD8+CD57+ T cells (not recorded which) from PBMCs. The chain joins TRBV29-1 to TRBJ2-1; 12 bases agree with TRBD2. The clonotype was recovered from a human donor in good health, serving as a control. CDR3 sequence: CSVEGMTSGSRSYNEQFF. In nucleotides, the CDR3 is TGCAGCGTTGAGGGGATGACTAGCGGGAGCCGCTCCTACAATGAGCAGTTCTTC.